The 18 T cell receptor beta chains reported below all come from one sample, sequenced in a study of identical twins. TCRdb fed the 5' RACE reads into MiXCR, producing one record per CDR3 protein. The sample holds some 600,000 distinct CDR3 sequences, 7.1% seen once. This sample also belongs to another study, concerning yellow fever vaccine responses in identical twins.

Sequencing was performed on PBMCs. These receptor sequences come from a woman between 18 and 29 years old in good health.

This clonotype appeared a few times. The chain recombines TRBV5-1 with TRBJ2-2; the match to TRBD2 covers 11 bases. In germline, CDR1 is SGHRS, CDR2 YFSETQ. CDR3 length: 17 amino acids. Trimming cost V 4 bases and J 6 bases; bases outside gene matches: 11. The CDR3 DNA reads as TGCGCCAGCAGCCAAGATCCACTAGCGGGAGCGGCCGGGGAGCTGTTTTTT. Protein: CASSQDPLAGAAGELFF.

V gene TRBV19 combines with J gene TRBJ2-7; 9 positions match TRBD1. The length of the CDR3 is 14 residues. V shed 5 bases and J 2 bases; nucleotides not matched to a gene: 4. CDR1 is LNHDA, CDR2 SQIVND, per germline (reference sequence). CDR3 coding DNA: TGTGCCAGTAGTGCCGGGACAGGGCCCTACGAGCAGTACGTC. It encodes CASSAGTGPYEQYV.

Many counts were recorded for this clonotype. The chain joins TRBV28 to TRBJ1-2; D perhaps matches TRBD1 (5 bases). Deletions cut 4 bases from V and 14 bases from J, with 32 bases between. The germline V gene encodes CDR1 MDHEN and CDR2 SYDVKM. This CDR3 has 17 amino acids. The CDR3 coding sequence is TGTGCCAGCAGTTCAACCCCTGGGTTTATGACAGCCCGGCTGGGAACCTTC. This translates into CASSSTPGFMTARLGTF.

V gene TRBV10-3 combines with J gene TRBJ2-1, with 10 nucleotides matching TRBD1. V lost 6 bases to trimming and J lost 0 bases; unmatched junction nucleotides: 8. This CDR3 comprises 17 residues. Germline-derived CDR1 and CDR2 are ENHRY and SYGVKD. The CDR3 spells CAIRGTGDSGSYNEQFF. CDR3 DNA: TGTGCCATCAGGGGGACAGGGGACTCGGGCTCCTACAATGAGCAGTTCTTC.

The V call is TRBV7-9, the J call TRBJ2-1, with 10 positions matching TRBD2. Germline-derived CDR1 and CDR2 are SEHNR and FQNEAQ (reference sequence). This CDR3 comprises 15 residues. The junction had 6 bases not matched to a gene; V was cut back by 4 bases and J by 6 bases. The DNA of the CDR3 is TGTGCCAGCAGCTCCACCGGGACTAGCGTCAATGAGCAGTTCTTC. Protein product: CASSSTGTSVNEQFF.

This clonotype has more than one count but fewer than ten. The chain links TRBV11-2 to TRBJ2-7; TRBD2 matches 11 bases. V was pared by 1 base and J by 2 bases, with 10 bases of the junction left unmatched. Per the germline V gene, CDR1 is SGHAT and CDR2 is FQNNGV. The length of the CDR3 is 18 residues. Here the CDR3 reads CASSLGGGLAGPPYEQYF. The CDR3, as DNA: TGTGCCAGCAGCTTAGGGGGTGGACTAGCGGGCCCACCCTACGAGCAGTACTTC.

The chain links TRBV15 to TRBJ2-3, with 10 bases identical to TRBD2. The CDR3 length is 15 residues. V shed 7 bases and J 0 bases; nucleotides not matched to a gene: 4. Germline loops: CDR1 LNHNV, CDR2 YYDKDF (reference sequence). DNA of the CDR3: TGTGCCACCATGGGACTAGCGATAAGCACAGATACGCAGTATTTT. Its translation: CATMGLAISTDTQYF. The variable domain in full, completed from reference TRBV15 and TRBJ2-3, reads DAMVIQNPRYQVTQFGKPVTLSCSQTLNHNVMYWYQQKSSQAPKLLFHYYDKDFNNEADTPDNFQSRRPNTSFCFLDIRSPGLGDTAMYLCATMGLAISTDTQYFGPGTRLTVL.

The rearrangement joins TRBV24-1 to TRBJ2-2; the D gene is possibly TRBD1 (5 bases). CDR3 size: 15 residues. The germline gives CDR1 KGHDR, CDR2 SFDVKD. The V and J ends lost 5 bases and 2 bases respectively, with 11 bases between them. CDR3 loop: CATSALTANTGELFF. As DNA, the CDR3 is TGTGCCACCAGTGCCCTGACAGCCAACACCGGGGAGCTGTTTTTT.

At least ten counts were recorded for this clonotype. This chain uses TRBV28 with TRBJ1-1; perhaps TRBD1 as D (6 bases). Trimming took off 5 bases at V and 3 bases at J, with 22 bases between the two ends. The CDR3 extends over 17 amino acids. Germline V gene data show CDR1 as MDHEN and CDR2 as SYDVKM. CDR3 loop: CASSPISWFSGDTEAFF. CDR3 nucleotide sequence: TGTGCCAGCAGTCCCATAAGTTGGTTCTCAGGGGACACTGAAGCTTTCTTT.

The chain uses TRBV19 and TRBJ2-7; D is possibly TRBD2 (6 bases). Germline V gene data show CDR1 as LNHDA and CDR2 as SQIVND (reference sequence). Trimming took 10 bases from V and 5 from J, leaving 21 bases between them. The CDR3 is 14 residues long. The CDR3 loop reads CATPPGGGRHEQYF. CDR3 coding DNA: TGTGCCACCCCCCCTGGGGGAGGACGCCACGAGCAGTACTTC.

This clonotype was observed many times. The V call is TRBV5-1, the J call TRBJ2-1; 10 bases fit TRBD1. Germline V gives CDR1 SGHRS, CDR2 YFSETQ. This CDR3 spans 15 amino acids. Losses at the gene ends were 4 bases for V and 8 bases for J; bases not matched to a gene: 9. In DNA, the CDR3 is TGCGCCAGCAGCCGTCTGGGACAGGGGATAGATGAGCAGTTCTTC. Translation: CASSRLGQGIDEQFF.

The J gene is TRBJ2-1, the V gene TRBV11-2; 7 nucleotides align to TRBD1. The ends lost 4 bases at V and 3 bases at J; junction bases unmatched: 3. Looked up from germline, CDR1 is SGHAT and CDR2 is FQNNGV. The CDR3 totals 14 residues. The CDR3 here is CASSSGQNYNEQFF. The CDR3 region has the DNA TGTGCCAGCAGCTCGGGACAGAACTACAATGAGCAGTTCTTC.

The chain links TRBV21-1 to TRBJ2-7; the DNA was not used to check the table's D call, TRBD2. TRBV21-1 is classified as a pseudogene. The CDR3 runs to 17 residues. The CDR3 nucleotides read TGTGCCAGCAGCAAACTAATTTTTCGGACCTCCGTGGGGGAGCAGTACGTC. This codes for CASSKLIFRTSVGEQYV.

The sample holds many counts of this clonotype. The rearrangement links TRBV21-1 to TRBJ2-4. TRBV21-1 is a recognized pseudogene. The CDR3 consists of 16 residues. CDR3 sequence (DNA): TGTGCCAGCAGCAAAATCCTGAAGGGAGCCAAAAACATTCAGTACTTC. Protein sequence: CASSKILKGAKNIQYF.

With regard to this clonotype: Its ends do not fully match the called genes, so a read error is possible. The chain recombines TRBV7-9 with TRBJ1-1; D unclear. The CDR3 extends over 15 amino acids. Germline CDR1 SEHNR, CDR2 FQNEAQ (reference sequence). The DNA for the CDR3 is TGTGCCAGCAGCTCCGGAGGGTTACTGAAAACTGAAGCTTTCTTT. Its translation is CASSSGGLLKTEAFF.

This chain joins TRBV28 and TRBJ2-3; no definite D call. V dropped 3 bases and J dropped 6 bases, with 13 bases sitting between them. The CDR3 spans 14 residues. The germline gives CDR1 MDHEN, CDR2 SYDVKM. Written as DNA, the CDR3 is TGTGCCAGCAGTTTTATGCGGCAGGAGGATACGCAGTATTTT. This codes for CASSFMRQEDTQYF. Full variable domain (remainder filled in from reference TRBV28 and TRBJ2-3): DVKVTQSSRYLVKRTGEKVFLECVQDMDHENMFWYRQDPGLGLRLIYFSYDVKMKEKGDIPEGYSVSREKKERFSLILESASTNQTSMYLCASSFMRQEDTQYFGPGTRLTVL.

V is TRBV10-3 and J is TRBJ2-7; TRBD2 agrees at 7 bases. The length of the CDR3 is 16 residues. Germline values: CDR1 ENHRY, CDR2 SYGVKD. V shed 2 bases, J shed 2 bases, and the junction held 9 bases outside the gene matches. DNA for the CDR3: TGTGCCATCAGTGAGATCGGGACTACCCGAGCCTACGAGCAGTACTTC. The encoded protein is CAISEIGTTRAYEQYF.

This clonotype was picked up many times. The chain uses TRBV11-1 and TRBJ2-2; D may be TRBD2 (6 bases). The V gene's germline CDR1 is SGHAT and CDR2 FQDESV (reference sequence). CDR3 size: 18 residues. V lost 4 bases and J lost 0, with 18 bases in between. CDR3 in DNA: TGTGCCAGCAGCTCCCCCCGACTAGTCCCGACGAACACCGGGGAGCTGTTTTTT. Protein: CASSSPRLVPTNTGELFF.